These 27 T cell receptor beta chains came from one sample sequenced in a study of human T cells and chemical hapten exposure. Time point indicated: pre-sensitization, week 0. Regarding treatment: therapeutic diphenylcyclopropenone sensitization with weekly scalp DPC. MiXCR was run by TCRdb on the RACE reads, yielding one entry per CDR3 protein. In the table there are fewer than 70,000 distinct CDR3 sequences, 6.5% to 8.5% of which are singletons. The input for sequencing was whole blood, taken in connection with sensitization to the hapten diphenylcyclopropenone (DPC). These TCRs come from a woman in her 30s with alopecia areata. Some clones in this sample may be carry-over from other donors' samples.

This clonotype was observed many times. The chain couples TRBV29-1 to TRBJ2-5, with a weak D call TRBD1 (7 bases). The CDR3 length is 14 residues. CDR1 and CDR2 (germline): SQVTM, ANQGSEA. V lost 2 bases and J 4 bases, leaving 14 bases between the germline ends. CDR3 sequence: CSVERRQGGETQYF. The CDR3 DNA is TGCAGCGTTGAAAGGAGACAGGGAGGAGAGACCCAGTACTTC.

At least ten counts were recorded for this clonotype. V gene TRBV27 combines with J gene TRBJ2-7; 9 bases agree with TRBD1. The CDR3 has 12 amino acids. V dropped 10 bases and J dropped 7; count of bases not matched to a gene: 8. The germline V gene encodes CDR1 MNHEY and CDR2 SMNVEV (reference sequence). Here the CDR3 reads CATGTGLREQYF. The CDR3, as DNA: TGTGCCACCGGGACAGGGCTACGGGAGCAGTACTTC.

This clonotype was recorded many times. This chain joins TRBV29-1 and TRBJ2-1; D is ambiguous. This CDR3 contains 14 residues. Trimming removed 4 bases from V and 4 bases from J, with 14 bases in between. The V gene's germline CDR1 is SQVTM and CDR2 ANQGSEA. CDR3 DNA: TGCAGCGTTGGAGACCCTAGAGGATACAATGAGCAGTTCTTC. Translation: CSVGDPRGYNEQFF.

This clonotype was detected many times. The chain couples TRBV19 to TRBJ2-7; 13 bases match TRBD2. The CDR3 is 16 amino acids. Germline V gene data show CDR1 as LNHDA and CDR2 as SQIVND (reference sequence). Trimming removed 4 bases from V and 3 bases from J; junction bases left unmatched: 6. As DNA, the CDR3 is TGTGCCAGTAGTAAAGCAGGGACTAGCGGGAACTACGAGCAGTACTTC. It translates to CASSKAGTSGNYEQYF.

This clonotype came up a few times. A read error may explain this, as a much larger clone is one base away. The chain joins TRBV19 to TRBJ2-7, with 8 positions matching TRBD1. With V trimmed by 5 bases and J by 5 bases, 8 bases remained unmatched. CDR1 is LNHDA, CDR2 SQIVND, per germline (reference sequence). This CDR3 has 14 amino acids. CDR3 sequence reads: CASSPGQGRDEQYF. The CDR3 DNA sequence: TGTGCCAGTAGTCCCGGACAGGGTCGGGACGAGCAGTACTTC.

The sample holds many counts of this clonotype. DNA for the CDR3: TGTGCCAGCAGTTACTCGTGGGCTGCGGGACAGGGGGTTTTAGATACGCAGTATTTT. Amino acid sequence: CASSYSWAAGQGVLDTQYF. V gene TRBV6-6 combines with J gene TRBJ2-3; 11 nucleotides agree with TRBD1. The V gene's germline CDR1 is MNHNY and CDR2 SVGAGI (reference sequence). The CDR3 has 19 amino acids. Trimming took 0 bases from V and 5 from J; bases not matched to a gene: 13.

The chain has TRBV6-5 and TRBJ2-7, with TRBD1 as a possible D gene (5 bases). CDR1 is MNHEY and CDR2 is SVGAGI in the germline V gene. The CDR3 length is 14 residues. Trimming shortened V by 0 bases and J by 2 bases, and 8 bases separated the two germline ends. The CDR3 DNA sequence: TGTGCCAGCAGTTACTCTAGGGGCGCCTACGAGCAGTACTTC. Amino acid sequence: CASSYSRGAYEQYF.

In its sample, this clonotype was seen many times. The chain uses TRBV29-1 and TRBJ2-3; 8 bases are shared with TRBD1. Germline V gives CDR1 SQVTM, CDR2 ANQGSEA. This CDR3 has 15 amino acids. Trimming cost V 6 bases and J 3 bases; bases outside gene matches: 11. The CDR3 region has the DNA TGCAGCGTGTACTGGGCAGGGGGCTTTACAGATACGCAGTATTTT. Protein: CSVYWAGGFTDTQYF.

Within the sample, this clonotype is medium-sized. The chain carries TRBV24-1 and TRBJ1-2; 7 bases fit TRBD1. The CDR3 covers 16 residues. The trim removed 9 bases at V and 5 bases at J, leaving 17 bases unmatched. The V gene's germline CDR1 is KGHDR and CDR2 SFDVKD. As DNA, the CDR3 is TGTGCCACCTTCCCCGACAGGGCCACCAGCTATTATGGCTACACCTTC. Its translation is CATFPDRATSYYGYTF.

This clonotype was seen at least ten times. This chain joins TRBV5-1 and TRBJ1-1; possible D gene TRBD1, 6 bases. CDR3 size: 15 residues. V lost 2 bases and J lost 5, with 16 bases in between. Germline loops: CDR1 SGHRS, CDR2 YFSETQ. The CDR3 nucleotides are TGCGCCAGCAGCTTCAGGGGACGCGAAGGGACTGAAGCTTTCTTT. Translated, it gives CASSFRGREGTEAFF.

This clonotype was seen repeatedly, ten times or more. The chain uses TRBV7-9 and TRBJ1-1; D is ambiguous. CDR1 is SEHNR and CDR2 is FQNEAQ in the germline V gene (reference sequence). This CDR3 contains 14 residues. V lost 1 base and J lost 0, with 6 bases in between. CDR3 residues: CASSLDSMNTEAFF. The CDR3 region has the DNA TGTGCCAGCAGCTTAGACAGTATGAACACTGAAGCTTTCTTT.

The table lists this clonotype with many counts. This chain uses TRBV20-1 with TRBJ2-7; TRBD2 might be the D (6 bases). There are 12 residues in the CDR3. The V gene lost 4 bases and the J gene lost 8 bases, with 15 bases spanning the gap. Germline V gene sequence: CDR1 DFQATT, CDR2 SNEGSKA (reference sequence). The CDR3 here is CSAIRDSGQQYF. The CDR3 nucleotides read TGCAGTGCTATACGGGACTCAGGGCAGCAGTACTTC.

This clonotype has only a few counts. The genes are TRBV6-1 and TRBJ1-1, with D perhaps TRBD1 (6 bases). The CDR3 extends over 14 amino acids. Germline V CDR1 and CDR2: MNHNS, SASEGT. The germline V and J ends were trimmed by 8 bases and 6 bases, with 19 bases remaining between them. The CDR3 sequence: CASGRAQGSAEAFF. In DNA form, the CDR3 reads TGTGCCAGCGGACGGGCCCAGGGGAGTGCTGAAGCTTTCTTT.

On this clonotype itself: A read error is possible here, since a much larger clone lies one base away. The V gene is TRBV7-9, the J gene TRBJ2-3, with D hard to call. Germline V gives CDR1 SEHNR, CDR2 FQNEAQ (reference sequence). There are 12 residues in the CDR3. The CDR3 DNA follows: TGTGTCAGCAGCCGCTCCCCAGATACGCAGTATTTT. It specifies CVSSRSPDTQYF. The variable domain in full, completed from reference TRBV7-9 and TRBJ2-3, reads DTGVSQNPRHKITKRGQNVTFRCDPISEHNRLYWYRQTLGQGPEFLTYFQNEAQLEKSRLLSDRFSAERPKGSFSTLEIQRTEQGDSAMYLCVSSRSPDTQYFGPGTRLTVL.

This clonotype was observed many times. This chain connects TRBV6-5 to TRBJ2-3; the D is unclear. The CDR3 extends over 15 amino acids. Germline CDR1 MNHEY, CDR2 SVGAGI. Trimming took off 4 bases at V and 0 bases at J, with 11 bases between the two ends. This CDR3 is CASSSPTESTDTQYF. Written as DNA, the CDR3 is TGTGCCAGCAGTTCTCCGACGGAAAGCACAGATACGCAGTATTTT.

This clonotype was seen at least ten times. This chain links TRBV30 with TRBJ2-3; D gene unclear. Germline CDR1 GTSNPN, CDR2 SVGIG (reference sequence). V was trimmed by 1 base and J by 4 bases, leaving 3 bases between them. The CDR3 totals 11 residues. As DNA, the CDR3 is TGTGCCTGGAGTGATCCAGATACGCAGTATTTT. Amino acids: CAWSDPDTQYF. Complete variable domain (other parts from reference TRBV30 and TRBJ2-3): SQTIHQWPATLVQPVGSPLSLECTVEGTSNPNLYWYRQAAGRGLQLLFYSVGIGQISSEVPQNLSASRPQDRQFILSSKKLLLSDSGFYLCAWSDPDTQYFGPGTRLTVL.

In this sample, this clonotype turned up many times. V usage is TRBV3-1 and J usage is TRBJ2-1; TRBD2 agrees at 9 bases. After removal of 6 bases from V and 2 bases from J, the junction contained 5 bases not matched to a gene. The CDR3 sequence is 15 residues long. Germline values: CDR1 LGHDT, CDR2 YNNKEL (reference sequence). The CDR3 protein is CASSLSGGTYNEQFF. Here the CDR3 DNA reads TGTGCCAGCAGTCTTAGCGGGGGCACCTACAATGAGCAGTTCTTC.

This clonotype was recorded only once. This chain links TRBV6-1 with TRBJ2-3; the match to TRBD2 covers 8 bases. Germline V lookup: CDR1 MNHNS, CDR2 SASEGT. The trim removed 7 bases at V and 2 bases at J, leaving 11 bases unmatched. The CDR3 has 16 residues. CDR3 coding DNA: TGTGCCAGCACCGTGGAACTAGCGGATATCACAGATACGCAGTATTTT. Protein product: CASTVELADITDTQYF.

This clonotype occurred a few times. The gene calls are TRBV29-1 and TRBJ2-7; D might be TRBD2 (6 bases). Germline lookup yields CDR1 SQVTM and CDR2 ANQGSEA. CDR3 length: 16 amino acids. V lost 2 bases to trimming and J lost 1 base, with 18 bases between them. The DNA of the CDR3 is TGCAGCGTTGAACCCGCCGGGGCAGGAGGGTCCTACGAGCAGTACTTC. Translating it yields CSVEPAGAGGSYEQYF.

This clonotype has at least ten counts. The chain links TRBV5-1 to TRBJ1-1; D not certain. The CDR3 sequence is 13 residues long. Trimming removed 5 bases from V and 4 bases from J, with 12 bases in between. The germline V gene has CDR1 SGHRS and CDR2 YFSETQ. The CDR3 region is CASRLRSGTEAFF. In DNA, the CDR3 is TGCGCCAGCAGATTACGCTCGGGCACTGAAGCTTTCTTT.

This clonotype was counted many times. V gene TRBV9 combines with J gene TRBJ1-1, with 10 nucleotides matching TRBD1. Trimming at V came to 0 bases and at J to 4 bases, leaving 9 bases not matched to a gene. The germline gives CDR1 SGDLS, CDR2 YYNGEE. The CDR3 totals 17 residues. The CDR3 spells CASSVGDRGLRGTEAFF. The CDR3 region has the DNA TGTGCCAGCAGCGTAGGTGACAGGGGGCTGAGGGGCACTGAAGCTTTCTTT. Filled out from reference TRBV9 and TRBJ1-1, the complete variable domain reads DSGVTQTPKHLITATGQRVTLRCSPRSGDLSVYWYQQSLDQGLQFLIQYYNGEERAKGNILERFSAQQFPDLHSELNLSSLELGDSALYFCASSVGDRGLRGTEAFFGQGTRLTVV.

This clonotype was counted at least ten times. The CDR3 here is CSASRGGGFPTEAFF. CDR3 nucleotide sequence: TGCAGTGCTAGTAGGGGGGGCGGTTTTCCCACTGAAGCTTTCTTT. This rearrangement joins TRBV20-1 to TRBJ1-1; tentative D call: TRBD1 (6 bases). The CDR3 totals 15 residues. V was trimmed by 3 bases and J by 4 bases, leaving 18 bases between them. CDR1 is DFQATT, CDR2 SNEGSKA, per germline (reference sequence).

This clonotype showed up just a few times. V usage is TRBV5-1 and J usage is TRBJ2-5, with TRBD2 identical over 9 bases. The CDR3 runs to 16 residues. The V gene's germline CDR1 is SGHRS and CDR2 YFSETQ. V lost 2 bases to trimming and J lost 3 bases; unmatched junction nucleotides: 8. The CDR3 reads CASSLSAAGGEETQYF. As DNA, the CDR3 is TGCGCCAGCAGCTTATCGGCAGCGGGGGGAGAAGAGACCCAGTACTTC.

Many counts were recorded for this clonotype. The rearrangement links TRBV6-5 to TRBJ2-6; D call uncertain. Germline V gives CDR1 MNHEY, CDR2 SVGAGI. The germline V and J ends were trimmed by 8 bases and 1 base, with 6 bases remaining between them. The CDR3 is 13 residues long. CDR3 in amino acids: CASWRSGANVLTF. The CDR3 coding sequence is TGTGCCAGCTGGCGTTCTGGGGCCAACGTCCTGACTTTC.

This chain connects TRBV11-1 to TRBJ2-7; 8 bases match TRBD1. V was clipped by 5 bases and J by 5 bases; unmatched bases: 11. The V gene's germline CDR1 is SGHAT and CDR2 FQDESV (reference sequence). CDR3 length equals 15 residues. The DNA of the CDR3 is TGTGCCAGCAGCCGCTTGGACAGGGATTCCCACGAGCAGTACTTC. Its protein is CASSRLDRDSHEQYF.

The table lists this clonotype with many counts. This chain connects TRBV20-1 to TRBJ2-5; D is tentatively TRBD1 or TRBD2 (5 bases each). The CDR3 spans 15 residues. The V end lost 4 bases, the J end lost 4 bases, and 19 bases lay between the germline ends. Germline assignment: CDR1 DFQATT and CDR2 SNEGSKA (reference sequence). The CDR3 region is CSAKRSQGFGETQYF. CDR3 DNA sequence: TGCAGTGCTAAGCGGTCCCAGGGATTCGGAGAGACCCAGTACTTC.

The CDR3 DNA follows: TGTGCCTGGAGTGTATCTACCCATAACTATGGCTACACCTTC. Protein product: CAWSVSTHNYGYTF. The chain joins TRBV30 to TRBJ1-2; D gene uncertain. Deletions cut 0 bases from V and 1 base from J, with 9 bases between. The length of the CDR3 is 14 residues. Per the germline V gene, CDR1 is GTSNPN and CDR2 is SVGIG (reference sequence). Complete variable domain (other parts from reference TRBV30 and TRBJ1-2): SQTIHQWPATLVQPVGSPLSLECTVEGTSNPNLYWYRQAAGRGLQLLFYSVGIGQISSEVPQNLSASRPQDRQFILSSKKLLLSDSGFYLCAWSVSTHNYGYTFGSGTRLTVV.